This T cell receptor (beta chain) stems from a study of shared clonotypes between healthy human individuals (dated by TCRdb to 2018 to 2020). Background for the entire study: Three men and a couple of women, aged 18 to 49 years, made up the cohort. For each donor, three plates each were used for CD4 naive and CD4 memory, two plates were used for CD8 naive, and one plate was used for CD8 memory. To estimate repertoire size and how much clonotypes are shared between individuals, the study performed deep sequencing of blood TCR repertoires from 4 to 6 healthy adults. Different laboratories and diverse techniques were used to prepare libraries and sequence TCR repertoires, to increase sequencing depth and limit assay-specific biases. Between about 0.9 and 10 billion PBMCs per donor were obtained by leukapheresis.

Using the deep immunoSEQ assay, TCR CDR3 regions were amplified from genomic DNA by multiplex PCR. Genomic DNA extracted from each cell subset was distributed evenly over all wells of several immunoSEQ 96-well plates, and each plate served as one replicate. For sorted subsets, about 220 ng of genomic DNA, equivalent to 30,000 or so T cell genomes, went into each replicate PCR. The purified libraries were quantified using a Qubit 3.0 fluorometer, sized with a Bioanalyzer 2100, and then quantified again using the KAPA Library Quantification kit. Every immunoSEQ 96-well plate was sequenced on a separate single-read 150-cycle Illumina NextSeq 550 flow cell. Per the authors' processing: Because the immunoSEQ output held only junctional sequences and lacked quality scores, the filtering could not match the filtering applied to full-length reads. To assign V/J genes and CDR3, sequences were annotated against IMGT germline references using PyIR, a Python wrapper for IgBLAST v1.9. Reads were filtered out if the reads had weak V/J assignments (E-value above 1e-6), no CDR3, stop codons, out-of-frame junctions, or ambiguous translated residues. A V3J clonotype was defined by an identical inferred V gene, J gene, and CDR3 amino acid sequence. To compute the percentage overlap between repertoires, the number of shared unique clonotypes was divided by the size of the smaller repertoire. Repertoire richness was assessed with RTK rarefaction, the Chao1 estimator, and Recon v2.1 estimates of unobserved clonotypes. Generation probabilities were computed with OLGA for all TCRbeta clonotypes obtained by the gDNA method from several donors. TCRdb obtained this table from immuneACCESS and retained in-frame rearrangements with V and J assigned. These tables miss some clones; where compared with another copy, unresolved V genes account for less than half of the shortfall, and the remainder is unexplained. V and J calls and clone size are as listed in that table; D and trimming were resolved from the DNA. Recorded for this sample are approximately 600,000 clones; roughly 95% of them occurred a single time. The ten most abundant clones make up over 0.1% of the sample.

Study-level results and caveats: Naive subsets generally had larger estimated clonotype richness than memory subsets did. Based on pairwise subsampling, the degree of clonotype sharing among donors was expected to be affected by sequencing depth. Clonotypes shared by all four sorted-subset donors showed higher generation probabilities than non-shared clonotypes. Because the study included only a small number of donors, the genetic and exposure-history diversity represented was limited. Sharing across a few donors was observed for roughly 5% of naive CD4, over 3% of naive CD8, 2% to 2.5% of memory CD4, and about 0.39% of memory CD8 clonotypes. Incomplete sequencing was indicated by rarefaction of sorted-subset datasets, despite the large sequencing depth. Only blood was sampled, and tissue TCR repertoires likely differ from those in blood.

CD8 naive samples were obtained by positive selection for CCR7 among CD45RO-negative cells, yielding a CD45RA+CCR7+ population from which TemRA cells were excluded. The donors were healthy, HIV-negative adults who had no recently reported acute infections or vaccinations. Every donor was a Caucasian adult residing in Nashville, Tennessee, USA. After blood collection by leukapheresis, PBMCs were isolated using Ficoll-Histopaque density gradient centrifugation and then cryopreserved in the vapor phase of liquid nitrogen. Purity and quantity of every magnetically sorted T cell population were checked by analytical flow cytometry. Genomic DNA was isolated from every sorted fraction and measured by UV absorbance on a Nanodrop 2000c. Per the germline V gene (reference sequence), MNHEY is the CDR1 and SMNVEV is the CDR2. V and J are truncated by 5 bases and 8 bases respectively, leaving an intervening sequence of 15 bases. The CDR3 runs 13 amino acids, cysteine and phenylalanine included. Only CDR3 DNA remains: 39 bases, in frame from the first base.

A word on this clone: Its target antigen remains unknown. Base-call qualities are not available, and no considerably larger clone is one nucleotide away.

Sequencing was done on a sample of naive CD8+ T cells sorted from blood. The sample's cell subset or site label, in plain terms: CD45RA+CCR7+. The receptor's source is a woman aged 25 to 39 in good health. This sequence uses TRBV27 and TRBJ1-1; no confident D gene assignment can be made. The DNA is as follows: TGTGCCAGCAGTCCGTTAGGGCCCCTGGAAGCTTTCTTT. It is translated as CASSPLGPLEAFF.